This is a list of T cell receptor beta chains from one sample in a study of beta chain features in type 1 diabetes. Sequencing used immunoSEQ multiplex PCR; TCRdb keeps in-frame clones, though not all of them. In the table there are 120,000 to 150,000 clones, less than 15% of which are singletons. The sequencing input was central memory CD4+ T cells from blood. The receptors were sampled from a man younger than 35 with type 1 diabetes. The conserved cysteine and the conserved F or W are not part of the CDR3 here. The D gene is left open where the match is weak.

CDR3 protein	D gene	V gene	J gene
ASSIIGQGYGANVLT	TRBD1	TRBV19	TRBJ2-6
ASSSRANTGELF	-	TRBV5-1	TRBJ2-2
AWRGLSQETQY	-	TRBV30	TRBJ2-5
ASIARQYEQY	-	TRBV27	TRBJ2-7
SAWGYEQY	-	TRBV20-1	TRBJ2-7
ASSPSPTSGGLSTDTQY	TRBD2	TRBV5-4	TRBJ2-3
ASSPRGSGETQY	-	TRBV18	TRBJ2-5
ASSRGGSNQPQH	-	TRBV6-5	TRBJ1-5
AWRQGEETQY	-	TRBV30	TRBJ2-5
ASSSTGTSGVETQY	TRBD2	TRBV28	TRBJ2-5
ASSETGPTEAF	TRBD1	TRBV5-1	TRBJ1-1
ASSLATGRPPDTQY	TRBD1	TRBV11-1	TRBJ2-3
ASSQEPQGLNEQF	-	TRBV4-2	TRBJ2-1
ASSPLVAGANVLT	-	TRBV19	TRBJ2-6
ASSPPGHGPYEQY	-	TRBV7-9	TRBJ2-7
ASISGGAGDTQY	TRBD2	TRBV28	TRBJ2-3
ASSLEMGTSGNTIY	-	TRBV5-1	TRBJ1-3
ASSTSTGGIYEQY	-	TRBV5-1	TRBJ2-7
ASSLVVGVSGGYT	-	TRBV5-4	TRBJ1-2
ASSPDRTNYGYT	-	TRBV7-3	TRBJ1-2
ASSLQTQPQH	-	TRBV28	TRBJ1-5
ASSPAGGGRAF	-	TRBV14	TRBJ1-1
ASRGPSLNEQF	-	TRBV7-6	TRBJ2-1
ASSEGSGVTYEQY	TRBD2	TRBV25-1	TRBJ2-7
AWSVLLENTEAF	-	TRBV30	TRBJ1-1
ASMPAVLDQPQH	-	TRBV7-9	TRBJ1-5
ASSEVWVGQF	-	TRBV6-1	TRBJ2-1